Sequencing of this T cell receptor beta chain was carried out in a study of blood T cell repertoires in COVID-19. This table comes from immunoSEQ multiplex PCR, and its TCRdb copy is limited to in-frame clones, with some not included. The sample includes about 160,000 clones, roughly 80% of them seen just once. The sequenced material came from peripheral blood. This TCR was recovered from a woman aged 40 to 55 with COVID-19, enrolled during active disease.

This CDR3 is CASSDHPGEQYV. CDR3 DNA: TGTGCCAGCAGTGATCACCCCGGGGAGCAGTACGTC. The V and J genes are TRBV6-1 and TRBJ2-7; D call uncertain. V lost 3 bases and J lost 7, with 10 bases in between. The CDR3 has 12 residues. Germline V lookup: CDR1 MNHNS, CDR2 SASEGT.